A selection of T cell receptor beta chains follows, all from one sample in a study of blood T cells in healthy people across ages. TCRdb analysed the 5' RACE reads with MiXCR anew, one entry per CDR3 protein. The table includes over 1,500,000 distinct CDR3 sequences, about 50% detected once. Material: blood. These TCRs come from a woman aged 40 to 49 in good health. Both conserved end residues are part of each CDR3. Fields, in order: CDR3 protein, CDR3 DNA, V gene, clone size, D gene, J gene. D genes are given only for firm matches. Not all rows give a size; the values are once, few, many and, for expanded clones, a class.

cdr3_aa: CASSLELLAGQETQYF
cdr3_nt: TGCGCCAGCAGCCTGGAGTTACTAGCGGGGCAAGAGACCCAGTACTTC
v_call: TRBV5-1
clone_size: NA
d_call: TRBD2
j_call: TRBJ2-5

cdr3_aa: CASSWKGGYNEQFF
cdr3_nt: TGTGCCAGCAGCTGGAAAGGGGGATACAATGAGCAGTTCTTC
v_call: TRBV7-2
clone_size: few
d_call: NA
j_call: TRBJ2-1

cdr3_aa: CASSFGLGPETQYF
cdr3_nt: TGTGCCAGCAGCTTCGGACTGGGCCCAGAGACCCAGTACTTC
v_call: TRBV7-9
clone_size: NA
d_call: NA
j_call: TRBJ2-5

cdr3_aa: CASSADSSYQETQYF
cdr3_nt: TGTGCCAGCAGTGCCGACAGCTCCTACCAAGAGACCCAGTACTTC
v_call: TRBV27
clone_size: NA
d_call: NA
j_call: TRBJ2-5

cdr3_aa: CASSQEPRDSYEQYF
cdr3_nt: TGTGCCAGCAGCCAAGAGCCCCGGGACTCCTACGAGCAGTACTTC
v_call: TRBV3-1
clone_size: few
d_call: NA
j_call: TRBJ2-7

cdr3_aa: CSVVFLAGVQGETQYF
cdr3_nt: TGCAGCGTTGTGTTCCTAGCGGGGGTACAAGGGGAGACCCAGTACTTC
v_call: TRBV29-1
clone_size: few
d_call: TRBD2
j_call: TRBJ2-5

cdr3_aa: CSVAEGVGEQFF
cdr3_nt: TGCAGCGTTGCTGAGGGGGTCGGTGAGCAGTTCTTC
v_call: TRBV29-1
clone_size: few
d_call: NA
j_call: TRBJ2-1

cdr3_aa: CSAVPGSEQFF
cdr3_nt: TGCAGTGCTGTCCCAGGGAGTGAGCAGTTCTTC
v_call: TRBV20-1
clone_size: NA
d_call: NA
j_call: TRBJ2-1

cdr3_aa: CASSQDLEGTNEKLFF
cdr3_nt: TGCGCTAGCAGCCAAGATCTGGAGGGTACTAATGAAAAACTGTTTTTT
v_call: TRBV4-3
clone_size: NA
d_call: NA
j_call: TRBJ1-4

cdr3_aa: CASSIVAGGTDTQYF
cdr3_nt: TGTGCCAGTAGTATAGTAGCCGGGGGCACAGATACGCAGTATTTT
v_call: TRBV19
clone_size: NA
d_call: NA
j_call: TRBJ2-3

cdr3_aa: CASSSLAGGGYEQFF
cdr3_nt: TGTGCCAGCAGCTCTCTAGCGGGGGGCGGCTATGAGCAGTTCTTC
v_call: TRBV9
clone_size: few
d_call: TRBD2
j_call: TRBJ2-1